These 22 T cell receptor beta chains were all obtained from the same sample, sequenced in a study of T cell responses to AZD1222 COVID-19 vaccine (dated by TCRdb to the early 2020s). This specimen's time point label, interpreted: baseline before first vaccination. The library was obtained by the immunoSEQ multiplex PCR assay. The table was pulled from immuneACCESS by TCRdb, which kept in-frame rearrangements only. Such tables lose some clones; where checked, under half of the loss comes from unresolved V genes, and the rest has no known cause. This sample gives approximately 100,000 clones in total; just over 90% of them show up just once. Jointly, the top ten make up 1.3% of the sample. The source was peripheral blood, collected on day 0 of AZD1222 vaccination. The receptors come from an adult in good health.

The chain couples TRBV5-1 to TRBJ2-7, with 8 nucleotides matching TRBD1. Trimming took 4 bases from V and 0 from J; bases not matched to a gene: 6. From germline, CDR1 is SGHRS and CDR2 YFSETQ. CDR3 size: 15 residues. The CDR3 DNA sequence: TGCGCCAGCAGCCCCCTCCAGGGGGCCTCCTACGAGCAGTACTTC. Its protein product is CASSPLQGASYEQYF.

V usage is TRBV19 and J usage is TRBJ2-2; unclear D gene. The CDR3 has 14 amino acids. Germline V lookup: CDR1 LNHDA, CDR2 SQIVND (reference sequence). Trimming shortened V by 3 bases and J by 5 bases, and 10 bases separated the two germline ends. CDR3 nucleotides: TGTGCCAGTAGTATCAAGGTATCGACCGGGGAGCTGTTTTTT. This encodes CASSIKVSTGELFF.

The CDR3 DNA reads TGTGCCAGCAGCTTTTTTGGGGGCGCGAACACTGAAGCTTTCTTT. Protein product: CASSFFGGANTEAFF. This sequence joins TRBV7-3 and TRBJ1-1; D perhaps matches TRBD1 (6 bases). CDR1 is SGHTA, CDR2 FQGTGA, per germline. Trimming removed 3 bases at V and 1 base at J, with 12 bases between. This CDR3 region has 15 residues.

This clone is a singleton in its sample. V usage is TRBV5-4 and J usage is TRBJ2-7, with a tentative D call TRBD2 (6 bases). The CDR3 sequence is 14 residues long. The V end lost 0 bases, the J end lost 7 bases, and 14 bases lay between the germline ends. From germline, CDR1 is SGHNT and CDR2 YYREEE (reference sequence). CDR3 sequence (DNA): TGTGCCAGCAGCTTGGATATAGGCGGGGAAGAGCAGTACTTC. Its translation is CASSLDIGGEEQYF.

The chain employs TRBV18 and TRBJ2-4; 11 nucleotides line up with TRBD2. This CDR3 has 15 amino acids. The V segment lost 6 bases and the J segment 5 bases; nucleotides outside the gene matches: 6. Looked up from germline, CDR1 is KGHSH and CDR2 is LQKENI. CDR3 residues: CASSQLAGDENIQYF. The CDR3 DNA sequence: TGTGCCAGCTCGCAACTAGCGGGGGACGAAAACATTCAGTACTTC. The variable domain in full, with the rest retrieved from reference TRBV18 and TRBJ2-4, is NAGVMQNPRHLVRRRGQEARLRCSPMKGHSHVYWYRQLPEEGLKFMVYLQKENIIDESGMPKERFSAEFPKEGPSILRIQQVVRGDSAAYFCASSQLAGDENIQYFGAGTRLSVL.

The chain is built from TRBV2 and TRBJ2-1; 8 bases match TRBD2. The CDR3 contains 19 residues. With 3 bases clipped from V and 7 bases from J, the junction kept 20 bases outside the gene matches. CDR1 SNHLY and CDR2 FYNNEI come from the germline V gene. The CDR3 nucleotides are TGTGCCAGCAGTGACTCAAGCGGGGGAGAGGGGGATCGGGTTAATGAGCAGTTCTTC. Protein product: CASSDSSGGEGDRVNEQFF.

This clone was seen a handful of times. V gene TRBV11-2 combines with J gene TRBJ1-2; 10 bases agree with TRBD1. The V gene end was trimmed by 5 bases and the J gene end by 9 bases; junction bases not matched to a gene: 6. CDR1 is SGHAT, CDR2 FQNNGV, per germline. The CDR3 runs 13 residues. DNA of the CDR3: TGTGCCAGCAGCCAGACAGGGGGCGTTAGCTACACCTTC. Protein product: CASSQTGGVSYTF. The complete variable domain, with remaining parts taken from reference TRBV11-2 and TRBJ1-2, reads EAGVAQSPRYKIIEKRQSVAFWCNPISGHATLYWYQQILGQGPKLLIQFQNNGVVDDSQLPKDRFSAERLKGVDSTLKIQPAKLEDSAVYLCASSQTGGVSYTFGSGTRLTVV.

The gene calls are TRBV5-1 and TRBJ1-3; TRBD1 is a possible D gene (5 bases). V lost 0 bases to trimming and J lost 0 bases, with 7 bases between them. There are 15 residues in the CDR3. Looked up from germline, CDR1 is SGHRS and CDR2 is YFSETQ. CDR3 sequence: CASSLGGTSGNTIYF. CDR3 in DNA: TGCGCCAGCAGCTTGGGGGGGACCTCTGGAAACACCATATATTTT.

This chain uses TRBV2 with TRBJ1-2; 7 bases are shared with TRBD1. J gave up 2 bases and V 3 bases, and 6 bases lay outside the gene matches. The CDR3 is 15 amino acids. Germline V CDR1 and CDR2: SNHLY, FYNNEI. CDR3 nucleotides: TGTGCCAGCAGTGAGGGTCAGGGGGTAAACTATGGCTACACCTTC. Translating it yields CASSEGQGVNYGYTF.

The CDR3 nucleotides are TGTGCCACCAGCGTAAGTTACAGCTCCTACGAGCAGTACTTC. Its protein product is CATSVSYSSYEQYF. The rearrangement links TRBV15 to TRBJ2-7; D call uncertain. The length of the CDR3 is 14 residues. Trimming took 5 bases from V and 0 from J, leaving 11 bases between them. Germline V gene data show CDR1 as LNHNV and CDR2 as YYDKDF (reference sequence).

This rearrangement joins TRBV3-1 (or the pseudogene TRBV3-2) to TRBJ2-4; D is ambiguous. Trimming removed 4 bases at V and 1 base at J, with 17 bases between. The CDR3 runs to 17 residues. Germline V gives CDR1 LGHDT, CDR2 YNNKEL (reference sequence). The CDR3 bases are TGTGCCAGCAGCCCTCCTCGGGCGGCCAATGCCAAAAACATTCAGTACTTC. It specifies CASSPPRAANAKNIQYF.

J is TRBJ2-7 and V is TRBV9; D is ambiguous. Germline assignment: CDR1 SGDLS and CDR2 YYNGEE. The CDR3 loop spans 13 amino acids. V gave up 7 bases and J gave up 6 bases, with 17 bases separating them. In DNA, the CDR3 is TGTGCCAGCTCTCTACTCCGTTCGGGCGAGCAGTACTTC. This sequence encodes CASSLLRSGEQYF.

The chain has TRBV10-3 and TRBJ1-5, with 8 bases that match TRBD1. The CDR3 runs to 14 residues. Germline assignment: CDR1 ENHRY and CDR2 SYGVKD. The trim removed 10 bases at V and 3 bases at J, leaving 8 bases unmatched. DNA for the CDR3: TGTGCCACCGCGACAGGGGAAGTCAATCAGCCCCAGCATTTT. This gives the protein CATATGEVNQPQHF.

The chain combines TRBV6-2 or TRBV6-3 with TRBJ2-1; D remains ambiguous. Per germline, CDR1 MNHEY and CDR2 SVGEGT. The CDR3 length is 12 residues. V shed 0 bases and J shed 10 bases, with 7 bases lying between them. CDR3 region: CASSYSTREQFF. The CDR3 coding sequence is TGTGCCAGCAGTTACTCGACGAGGGAGCAGTTCTTC.

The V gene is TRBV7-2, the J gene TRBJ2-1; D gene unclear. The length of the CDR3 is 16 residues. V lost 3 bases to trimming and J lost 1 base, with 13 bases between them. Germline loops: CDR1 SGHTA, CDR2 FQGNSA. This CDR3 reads CASSLNSLNSYNEQFF. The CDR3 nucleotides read TGTGCCAGCAGCTTGAACAGCCTCAATTCCTACAATGAGCAGTTCTTC. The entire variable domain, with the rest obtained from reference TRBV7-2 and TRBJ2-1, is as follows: GAGVSQSPSNKVTEKGKDVELRCDPISGHTALYWYRQSLGQGLEFLIYFQGNSAPDKSGLPSDRFSAERTGGSVSTLTIQRTQQEDSAVYLCASSLNSLNSYNEQFFGPGTRLTVL.

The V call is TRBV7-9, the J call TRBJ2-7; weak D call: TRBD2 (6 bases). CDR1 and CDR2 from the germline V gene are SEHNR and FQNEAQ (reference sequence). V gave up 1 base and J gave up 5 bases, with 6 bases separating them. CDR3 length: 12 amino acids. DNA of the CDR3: TGTGCCAGCAGCTTAGGGGAGGACGAGCAGTACTTC. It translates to CASSLGEDEQYF.

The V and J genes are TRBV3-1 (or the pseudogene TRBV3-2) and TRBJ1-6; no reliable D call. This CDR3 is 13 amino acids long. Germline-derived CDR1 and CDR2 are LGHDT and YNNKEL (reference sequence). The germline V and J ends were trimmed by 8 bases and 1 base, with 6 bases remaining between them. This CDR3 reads CASAPSYNSPLHF. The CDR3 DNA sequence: TGTGCCAGCGCCCCGTCCTATAATTCACCCCTCCACTTT.

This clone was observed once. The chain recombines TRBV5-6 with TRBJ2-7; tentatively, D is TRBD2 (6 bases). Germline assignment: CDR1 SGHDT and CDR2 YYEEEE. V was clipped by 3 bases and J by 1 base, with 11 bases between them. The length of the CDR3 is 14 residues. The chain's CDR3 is CASSWTGVSYEQYF. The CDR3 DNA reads TGTGCCAGCAGCTGGACGGGGGTTTCCTACGAGCAGTACTTC.

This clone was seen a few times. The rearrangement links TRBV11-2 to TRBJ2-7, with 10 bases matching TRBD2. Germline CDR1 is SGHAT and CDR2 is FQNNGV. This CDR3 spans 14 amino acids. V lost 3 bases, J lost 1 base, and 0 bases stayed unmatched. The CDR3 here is CASSFSGGSYEQYF. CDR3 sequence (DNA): TGTGCCAGCAGCTTTAGCGGGGGGTCCTACGAGCAGTACTTC.

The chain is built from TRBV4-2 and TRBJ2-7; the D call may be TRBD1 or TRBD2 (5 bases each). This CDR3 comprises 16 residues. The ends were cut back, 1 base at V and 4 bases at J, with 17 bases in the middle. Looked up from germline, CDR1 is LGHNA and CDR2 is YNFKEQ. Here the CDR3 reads CASSQALGRAGYEQYF. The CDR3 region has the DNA TGTGCCAGCAGCCAAGCTCTTGGCAGGGCGGGTTACGAGCAGTACTTC.

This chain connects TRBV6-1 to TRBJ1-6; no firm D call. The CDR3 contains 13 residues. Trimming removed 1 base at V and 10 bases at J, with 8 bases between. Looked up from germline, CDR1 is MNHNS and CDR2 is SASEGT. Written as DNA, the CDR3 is TGTGCCAGCAGTGAAGGGGCAGACTCACCCCTCCACTTT. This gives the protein CASSEGADSPLHF.

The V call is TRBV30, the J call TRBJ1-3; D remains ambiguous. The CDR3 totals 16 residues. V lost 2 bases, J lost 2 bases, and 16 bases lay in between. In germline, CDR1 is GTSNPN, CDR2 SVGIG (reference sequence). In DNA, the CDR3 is TGTGCCTGGAGTCCGCGACGAGCTTGGACTGGAAACACCATATATTTT. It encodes CAWSPRRAWTGNTIYF.